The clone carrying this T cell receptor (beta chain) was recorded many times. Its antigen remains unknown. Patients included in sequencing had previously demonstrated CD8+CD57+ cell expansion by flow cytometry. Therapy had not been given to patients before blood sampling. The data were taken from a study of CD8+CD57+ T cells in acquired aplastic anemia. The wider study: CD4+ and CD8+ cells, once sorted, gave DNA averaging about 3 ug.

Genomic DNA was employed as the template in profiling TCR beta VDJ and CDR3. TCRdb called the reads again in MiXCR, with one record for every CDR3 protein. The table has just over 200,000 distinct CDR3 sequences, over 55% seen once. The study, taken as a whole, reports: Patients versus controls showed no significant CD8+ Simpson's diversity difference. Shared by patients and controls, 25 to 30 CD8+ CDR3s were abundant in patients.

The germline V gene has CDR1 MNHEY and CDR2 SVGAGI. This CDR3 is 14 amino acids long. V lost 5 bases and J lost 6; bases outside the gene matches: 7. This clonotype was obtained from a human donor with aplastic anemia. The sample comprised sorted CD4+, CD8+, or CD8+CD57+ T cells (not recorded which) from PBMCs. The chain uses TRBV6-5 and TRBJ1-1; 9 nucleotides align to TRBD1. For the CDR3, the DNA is TGTGCCAGCAGTCTTGGGACAGGGCTCGCTGAAGCTTTCTTT. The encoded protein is CASSLGTGLAEAFF.